This T cell receptor (beta chain) was obtained from a study of B cell selection in AIRE deficiency. Sequencing used immunoSEQ multiplex PCR; TCRdb keeps in-frame clones, though not all of them. The sample lists some 14,000 clones; about 93% were seen once. The CDR3 spans 19 residues. V lost 1 base to trimming and J lost 0 bases; unmatched junction nucleotides: 10. Germline V gives CDR1 SGHAT, CDR2 FQNNGV. Regulatory T cells were sorted as CD4+CD25hiCD127low/negative cells. Sequenced material: Tregs sorted from PBMCs. The J gene is TRBJ2-1, the V gene TRBV11-2, with 9 nucleotides matching TRBD2. The clonotype comes from a human donor with AIRE deficiency. CDR3 residues: CASSLARGLAGRSYNEQFF. CDR3 in DNA: TGTGCCAGCAGCTTAGCCCGGGGGCTAGCGGGACGCTCCTACAATGAGCAGTTCTTC.